This T cell receptor beta chain was identified during a study of cytomegalovirus exposure and HLA in healthy donors. Overall study findings and caveats: A few CMV-associated chains were confirmed in vitro to be specific for CMV antigens.

Profiled with immunoSEQ multiplex PCR; TCRdb holds only in-frame clones, not every one. Found here are 65,000 to 75,000 clones, 94% of them singletons; the top ten hold 3.2%. As regards this clone: No antigen is known for it.

Germline V gives CDR1 SEHNR, CDR2 FQNEAQ (reference sequence). There are 13 residues in the CDR3. V shed 5 bases and J shed 10 bases, with 15 bases lying between them. The gene calls are TRBV7-9 and TRBJ2-1; a possible D gene is TRBD2 (5 bases). Sequencing was carried out using PBMCs. The sequence came from a woman younger than 30 in good health and CMV-seropositive. This CDR3 is CASSQASGSEQFF. In DNA form, the CDR3 reads TGTGCCAGCAGCCAGGCTTCTGGGAGCGAGCAGTTCTTC.